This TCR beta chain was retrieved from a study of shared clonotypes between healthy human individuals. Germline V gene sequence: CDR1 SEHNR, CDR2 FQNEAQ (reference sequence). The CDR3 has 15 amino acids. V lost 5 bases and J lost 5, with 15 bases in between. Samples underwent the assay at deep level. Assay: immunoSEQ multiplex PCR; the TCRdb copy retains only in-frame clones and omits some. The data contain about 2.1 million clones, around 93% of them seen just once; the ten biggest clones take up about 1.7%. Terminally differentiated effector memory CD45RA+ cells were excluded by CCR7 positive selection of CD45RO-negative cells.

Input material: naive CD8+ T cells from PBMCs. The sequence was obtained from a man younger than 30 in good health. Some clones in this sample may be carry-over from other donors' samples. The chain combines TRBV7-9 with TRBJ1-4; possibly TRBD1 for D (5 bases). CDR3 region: CASSGRTSGNEKLFF. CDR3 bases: TGTGCCAGCAGCGGCCGGACAAGCGGAAATGAAAAACTGTTTTTT.